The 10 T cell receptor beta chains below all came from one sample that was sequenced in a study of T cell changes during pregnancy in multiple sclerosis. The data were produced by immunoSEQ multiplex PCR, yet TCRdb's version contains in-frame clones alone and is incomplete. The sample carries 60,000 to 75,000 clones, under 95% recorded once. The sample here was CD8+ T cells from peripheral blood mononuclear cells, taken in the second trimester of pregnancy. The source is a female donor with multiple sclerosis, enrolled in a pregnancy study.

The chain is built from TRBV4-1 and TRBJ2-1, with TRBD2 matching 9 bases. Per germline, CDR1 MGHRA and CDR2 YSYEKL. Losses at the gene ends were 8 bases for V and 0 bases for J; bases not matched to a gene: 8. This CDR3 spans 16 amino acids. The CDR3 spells CASGPALAGSYNEQFF. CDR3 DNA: TGCGCCAGCGGCCCGGCACTAGCGGGCTCCTACAATGAGCAGTTCTTC.

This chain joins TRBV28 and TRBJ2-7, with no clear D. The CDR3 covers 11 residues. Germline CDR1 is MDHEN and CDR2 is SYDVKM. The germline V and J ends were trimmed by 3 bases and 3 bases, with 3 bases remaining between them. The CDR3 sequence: CASSFNYEQYF. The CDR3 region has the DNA TGTGCCAGCAGTTTCAACTACGAGCAGTACTTC.

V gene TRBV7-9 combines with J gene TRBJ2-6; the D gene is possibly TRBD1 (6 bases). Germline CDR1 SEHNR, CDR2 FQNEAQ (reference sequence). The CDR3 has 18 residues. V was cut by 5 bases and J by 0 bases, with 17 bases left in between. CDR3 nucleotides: TGTGCCAGCAGCAACGGACAGCCTACGTCCTCTGGGGCCAACGTCCTGACTTTC. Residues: CASSNGQPTSSGANVLTF.

The CDR3 loop is CASSVSSGRAIYEQYF. In DNA form, the CDR3 reads TGTGCCAGCAGCGTATCTAGCGGGAGAGCAATCTACGAGCAGTACTTC. The chain is built from TRBV5-4 and TRBJ2-7; 10 nucleotides match TRBD2. V lost 4 bases, J lost 3 bases, and 10 bases stayed unmatched. Germline V lookup: CDR1 SGHNT, CDR2 YYREEE (reference sequence). This CDR3 has 16 amino acids.

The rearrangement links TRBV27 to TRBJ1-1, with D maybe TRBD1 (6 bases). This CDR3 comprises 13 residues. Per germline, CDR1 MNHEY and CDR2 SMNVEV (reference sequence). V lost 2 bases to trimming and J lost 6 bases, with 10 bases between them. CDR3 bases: TGTGCCAGCAGTTTAAGTGGGACACCTGAAGCTTTCTTT. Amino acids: CASSLSGTPEAFF.

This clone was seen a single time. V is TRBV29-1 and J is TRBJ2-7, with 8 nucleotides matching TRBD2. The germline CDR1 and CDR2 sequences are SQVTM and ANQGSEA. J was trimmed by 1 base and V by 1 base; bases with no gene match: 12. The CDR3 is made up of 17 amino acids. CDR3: CSVEVAGGPPRSYEQYF. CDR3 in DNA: TGCAGCGTTGAAGTTGCGGGAGGTCCCCCAAGATCCTACGAGCAGTACTTC.

For the CDR3, the DNA is TGTGCCAGTAGTATGGGGACAGCCTATGGCTACACCTTC. Translation: CASSMGTAYGYTF. The gene calls are TRBV19 and TRBJ1-2, with 7 bases lining up with TRBD1. J lost 4 bases, V lost 3 bases, and 2 bases had no gene match. Looked up from germline, CDR1 is LNHDA and CDR2 is SQIVND (reference sequence). CDR3 length: 13 residues.

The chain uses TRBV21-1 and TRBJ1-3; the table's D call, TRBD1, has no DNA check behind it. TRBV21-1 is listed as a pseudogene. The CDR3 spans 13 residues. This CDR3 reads CASGTGAGNTIYF. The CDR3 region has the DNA TGTGCCAGCGGCACAGGGGCTGGAAACACCATATATTTT.

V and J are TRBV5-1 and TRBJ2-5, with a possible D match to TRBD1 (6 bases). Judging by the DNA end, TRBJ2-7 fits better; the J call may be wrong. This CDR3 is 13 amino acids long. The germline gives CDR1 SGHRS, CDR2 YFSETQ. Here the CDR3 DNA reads TGCGCCAGCAGCTTCAGAGGGGGCTACGAGCAGTACTTC. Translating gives CASSFRGGYEQYF.

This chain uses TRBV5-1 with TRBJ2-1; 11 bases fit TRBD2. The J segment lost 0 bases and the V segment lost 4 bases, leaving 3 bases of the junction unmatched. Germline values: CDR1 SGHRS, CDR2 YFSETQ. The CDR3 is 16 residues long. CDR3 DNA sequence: TGCGCCAGCAGCCTGGGGACTAGCGGCTCCTACAATGAGCAGTTCTTC. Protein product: CASSLGTSGSYNEQFF.